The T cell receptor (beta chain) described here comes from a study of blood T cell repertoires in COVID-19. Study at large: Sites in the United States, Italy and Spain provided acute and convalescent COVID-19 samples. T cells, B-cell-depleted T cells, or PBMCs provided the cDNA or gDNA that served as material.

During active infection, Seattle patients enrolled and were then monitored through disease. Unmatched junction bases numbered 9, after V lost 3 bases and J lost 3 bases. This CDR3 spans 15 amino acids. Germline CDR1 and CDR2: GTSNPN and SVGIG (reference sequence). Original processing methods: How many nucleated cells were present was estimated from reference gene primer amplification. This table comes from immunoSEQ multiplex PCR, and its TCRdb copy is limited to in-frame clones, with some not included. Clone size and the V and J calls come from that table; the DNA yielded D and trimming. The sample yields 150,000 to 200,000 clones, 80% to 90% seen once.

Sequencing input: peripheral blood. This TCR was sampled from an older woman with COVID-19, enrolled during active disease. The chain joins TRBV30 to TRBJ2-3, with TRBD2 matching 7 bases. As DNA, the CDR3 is TGTGCCTGGAGGCACTGGCGGGAGTTGACAGATACGCAGTATTTT. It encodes CAWRHWRELTDTQYF.